This TCR beta chain was obtained from a study of vaccination effects on CD4 cells after COVID-19. Study overall: The median interval between the second dose and post-vaccine sampling was 72 days. Study results and caveats: Early timepoints after infection were absent, and convalescent patients were few in the study.

With regard to this clone: Its antigen is as yet unknown.

TCRdb's copy holds only in-frame clones and misses some; the assay was immunoSEQ multiplex PCR. The data show approximately 70,000 clones, 70% to 90% seen once. The CDR3 totals 15 residues. Antigen-specific CD4+ T cells expanded by the ViraFEST assay with viral peptide pools were then sequenced. The culture ran for around nine days before CD4+ T cells were isolated. Each participant received a vaccine that was either BNT162b2 or mRNA-1273, given as two doses. Testing of the vaccine recipients showed negative nucleocapsid antibodies and no prior SARS-CoV-2 infection. Approximately 2.1 million PBMC were placed in each well, which was supplemented with roughly 10 IU/ml IL-2 and about 10 ug/ml peptides.

The chain carries TRBV12-1 and TRBJ1-2. TRBV12-1 is a pseudogene segment. Sequenced material: CD4+ T cells from PBMCs cultured with HCoV-229E spike peptides, taken after COVID-19 vaccination. This receptor was identified in a human donor who received a COVID-19 vaccine. This chain's CDR3 is CASRPPGGANYGYTF. The CDR3, as DNA: TGTGCCAGCAGACCCCCGGGCGGCGCAAACTATGGCTACACCTTC.